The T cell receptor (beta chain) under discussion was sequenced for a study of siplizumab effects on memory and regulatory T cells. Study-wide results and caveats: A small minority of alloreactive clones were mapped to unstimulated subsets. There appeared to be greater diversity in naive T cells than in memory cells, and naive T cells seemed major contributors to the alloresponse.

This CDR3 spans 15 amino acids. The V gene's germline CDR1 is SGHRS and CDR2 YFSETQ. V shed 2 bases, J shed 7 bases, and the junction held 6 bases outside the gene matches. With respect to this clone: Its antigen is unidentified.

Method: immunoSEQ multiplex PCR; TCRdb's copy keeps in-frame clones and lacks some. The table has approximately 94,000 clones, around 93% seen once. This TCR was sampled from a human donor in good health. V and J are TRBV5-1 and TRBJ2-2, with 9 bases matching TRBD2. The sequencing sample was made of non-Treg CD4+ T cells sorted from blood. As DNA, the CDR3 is TGCGCCAGCAGCTTAATAGCGGGAGTGGTCGGGGAGCTGTTTTTT. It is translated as CASSLIAGVVGELFF.